A selection of T cell receptor beta chains follows, all from one sample in a study of cytomegalovirus exposure and HLA in healthy donors. The method was immunoSEQ multiplex PCR; TCRdb's version includes in-frame clones alone and lacks a portion of them. The sample gives around 180,000 clones, 70% to 80% of which show up once; roughly 0.76% is in the top ten. Sequenced material: PBMCs. Every receptor here comes from a woman aged 40 to 55 in good health and CMV-seronegative. The CDR3 runs from the conserved cysteine through the conserved F or W. The D gene is left open where the match is weak. Part of the rows lack a size; the others show once, few, many or a class for expanded clones.

clone size	V gene	D gene	J gene	CDR3 DNA	CDR3 protein
.	TRBV14	.	TRBJ2-7	TGTGCCAGCAGCCAAGAGTATGGGAGCCCCCCCGAGCAGTACTTC	CASSQEYGSPPEQYF
.	TRBV11-2	TRBD1	TRBJ2-7	TGTGCCAGCAGCTTACCCCAGGGGACAGGATTACCCGAGCAGTACTTC	CASSLPQGTGLPEQYF
.	TRBV11-2	TRBD1	TRBJ2-7	TGTGCCAGCAGCTTAGATTTTCGACAGGGTGTTTACGAGCAGTACTTC	CASSLDFRQGVYEQYF
once	TRBV30	.	TRBJ1-5	TGTGCCTGGAGTTCGACGGGACTGATTAATCAGCCCCAGCATTTT	CAWSSTGLINQPQHF
.	TRBV4-1	.	TRBJ1-2	TGCGCCAGCAGCCAATGGGGGGGCGGCACCTATGGCTACACCTTC	CASSQWGGGTYGYTF
.	TRBV4-1	.	TRBJ1-1	TGCGCCAGCAGCCTGGCGGGGGGGGCTGAAGCTTTCTTT	CASSLAGGAEAFF
.	TRBV7-2	.	TRBJ2-7	TGTGCCAGCAGCCCTTGGGGGACAAACTACGAGCAGTACTTC	CASSPWGTNYEQYF
.	TRBV18	TRBD1	TRBJ1-4	TGTGCCAGCTTCCCGACAGGGGGAAAACTGTTTTTT	CASFPTGGKLFF
few	TRBV5-1	.	TRBJ1-1	TGCGCCAGCAGCTTGGAACCGGAGGGGGAAGCTTTCTTT	CASSLEPEGEAFF
.	TRBV6-1	TRBD1	TRBJ1-1	TGTGCCAGCAGTGTGCTAACAGGGGCCAGGAACACTGAAGCTTTCTTT	CASSVLTGARNTEAFF
.	TRBV9	TRBD2	TRBJ2-2	TGTGCCAGCAGCGGTACTAGCGTGTACGGCGGGGAGCTGTTTTTT	CASSGTSVYGGELFF
.	TRBV12-5	TRBD1	TRBJ1-2	TGTGCTAGTGGCTGGGACAGCAACTATGGCTACACCTTC	CASGWDSNYGYTF
.	TRBV6-1	TRBD1	TRBJ1-6	TGTGCCAGCAGTGAAGGGACAGGGTCTTCACCCCTCCACTTT	CASSEGTGSSPLHF
.	TRBV19	TRBD1	TRBJ1-2	TGTGCCAGTGCATCCCAGGGGGGCCCCTATGGCTACACCTTC	CASASQGGPYGYTF
.	TRBV27	TRBD2	TRBJ2-3	TGTGCCAGCAGTTTTAGCGGGAGAACCGATACGCAGTATTTT	CASSFSGRTDTQYF
.	TRBV4-1	TRBD2	TRBJ2-1	TGCGCCAGCAGCCTTTCTAGCGGGGCCCAAAATGAGCAGTTCTTC	CASSLSSGAQNEQFF
.	TRBV19	.	TRBJ1-1	TGTGCCAGTAGTATAGGCAGGAACACTGAAGCTTTCTTT	CASSIGRNTEAFF
.	TRBV27	TRBD1	TRBJ2-7	TGTGCCAGCAGCCTTTCGGACAGGGCCTACGTGCAGTACTTC	CASSLSDRAYVQYF
.	TRBV5-4	.	TRBJ1-1	TGTGCCAGCAGCTCTCAAGGGGGCACTGAAGCTTTCTTT	CASSSQGGTEAFF
.	TRBV28	.	TRBJ1-2	TGTGCCAGCAGAAAAGGGGCCAACAGCCTCTATGGCTACACCTTC	CASRKGANSLYGYTF
.	TRBV2	.	TRBJ1-2	TGTGCCAGCAGTGACAGGTGGGGCGGCTACACCTTC	CASSDRWGGYTF
.	TRBV15	.	TRBJ2-7	TGTGCCACCAGCCCCTCTTATGGGGGACGGGAGTGGGGGCAGTACTTC	CATSPSYGGREWGQYF
.	TRBV27	.	TRBJ2-7	TGTGCCAGCAGTATCGGCACGGGAGCCGGCGAGCAGTACTTC	CASSIGTGAGEQYF
once	TRBV5-4	.	TRBJ1-4	TGTGCCAGCAGCTTGCGCGCGGGGAACAATGAAAAACTGTTTTTT	CASSLRAGNNEKLFF
.	TRBV11-3	.	TRBJ1-5	TGTGCCAGCAGCTTCGGGATAGGTCAGCCCCAGCATTTT	CASSFGIGQPQHF
few	TRBV7-9	TRBD1	TRBJ2-7	TGTGCCAGCAGTTCAGTTCGGGACAGTTATACCTACGAGCAGTACTTC	CASSSVRDSYTYEQYF
.	TRBV11-3	.	TRBJ1-6	TGTGCCAGCAGCTTACGACAGAGCAATTCACCCCTCCACTTT	CASSLRQSNSPLHF
.	TRBV28	.	TRBJ2-1	TGTGCCAGCAGTTTGGTGTGGGCAAATGAGCAGTTCTTC	CASSLVWANEQFF
.	TRBV7-9	TRBD2	TRBJ2-3	TGTGCCAGCAGCTTGGGGGGGGTCAGGGATACGCAGTATTTT	CASSLGGVRDTQYF
.	TRBV5-1	.	TRBJ2-7	TGCGCCAGCAGCGATGCAGGACAGAGTGCCTACGAGCAGTACTTC	CASSDAGQSAYEQYF
.	TRBV19	TRBD1	TRBJ1-2	TGTGCCAGTAGTTACGAGAGGGGGCAGGCCTTC	CASSYERGQAF
.	TRBV11-3	.	TRBJ2-5	TGTGCCAGCAGCACAAGCCCAGACGGGGCCCAGTACTTC	CASSTSPDGAQYF
.	TRBV19	.	TRBJ2-7	TGTGCCAGTAGTATAGCCTTGGTGGCCACCTACGAGCAGTACTTC	CASSIALVATYEQYF
.	TRBV5-4	.	TRBJ1-1	TGTGCCAGCAGCTTGGTGCCAGGGCGTTCCACTGAAGCTTTCTTT	CASSLVPGRSTEAFF
.	TRBV28	TRBD1	TRBJ1-2	TGTGCCAGCAGTTTCGGACAGGGCTATGGCTACACCTTC	CASSFGQGYGYTF
few	TRBV5-1	TRBD2	TRBJ2-3	TGCGCCAGCAGCACTGGGGGTAGCGGGACAAGCACAGATACGCAGTATTTT	CASSTGGSGTSTDTQYF
.	TRBV28	.	TRBJ1-4	TGTGCCATACGGGAAACGGGGGCAACTAATGAAAAACTGTTTTTT	CAIRETGATNEKLFF
.	TRBV27	TRBD2	TRBJ2-3	TGTGCCAGCAGTTTCATGGGCGGGAGAGGGGTGGCTACGCAGTATTTT	CASSFMGGRGVATQYF
.	TRBV4-3	TRBD1	TRBJ2-3	TGCGCCAGCAGCCCCCTCCCGCTTTCAGGGGGAACCTTCACAGATACGCAGTATTTT	CASSPLPLSGGTFTDTQYF
.	TRBV7-3	.	TRBJ2-3	TGTGCCAGCAGCTTAATGGGGGGTTACGGGGATACGCAGTATTTT	CASSLMGGYGDTQYF
once	TRBV2	TRBD2	TRBJ2-5	TGTGCCAGCAGCGGAACACTAGCGGGAGTAAGGGAGACCCAGTACTTC	CASSGTLAGVRETQYF
.	TRBV5-4	.	TRBJ2-7	TGTGCCAGCAGCTCCGGGACACTCGACGGCAGGACGTACTTC	CASSSGTLDGRTYF
.	TRBV9	TRBD2	TRBJ2-5	TGTGCCAGCAGCGTAGGACTAGCGGGAGTAGAGACCCAGTACTTC	CASSVGLAGVETQYF
.	TRBV5-1	TRBD1	TRBJ2-7	TGCGCCAGCAGCTTACAGGGGGTAGGAGAGCAGTACTTC	CASSLQGVGEQYF
.	TRBV30	.	TRBJ1-1	TGTGCCTGGAGTGTCCCTCCGCTGCAGGGGAATAGTTCTGAAGCTTTCTTT	CAWSVPPLQGNSSEAFF
.	TRBV2	TRBD2	TRBJ2-7	TGTGCCAGCAGTGAAGCGCTTGGTAGCGGGAACTCCTACGAGCAGTACTTC	CASSEALGSGNSYEQYF
once	TRBV13	TRBD2	TRBJ2-7	TGTGCCAGCAGCTTTAGCGGGCTGTACGAGCAGTACTTC	CASSFSGLYEQYF
.	TRBV2	.	TRBJ1-3	TGTGCCAGCAGTGAAGGGGAGAACTCTGGAAACACCATATATTTT	CASSEGENSGNTIYF
.	TRBV4-3	TRBD2	TRBJ2-3	TGCGCCAGCAGCCAAGAATCCTCCGGGAGGGCCCCTCCAGATACGCAGTATTTT	CASSQESSGRAPPDTQYF
.	TRBV5-1	.	TRBJ2-7	TGCGCCAGCAGCTTGGGAATGTGGACAGCGACCTACGAGCAGTACTTC	CASSLGMWTATYEQYF
few	TRBV5-1	TRBD2	TRBJ2-1	TGCGCCAGCAGCTTCCAGCGGGAGGTTCACAATGAGCAGTTCTTC	CASSFQREVHNEQFF
.	TRBV7-7	.	TRBJ2-3	TGTGCTAGCAGCTCCGGGGGACCAGATACGCAGTATTTT	CASSSGGPDTQYF
once	TRBV25-1	TRBD1	TRBJ1-2	TGTGCCAGCAGTGTCCTCGGACAGGGATATGGCTACACCTTC	CASSVLGQGYGYTF
.	TRBV11-3	.	TRBJ2-7	TGTGCCAGCAGCCTGATAAACAGGGAGCAGTACTTC	CASSLINREQYF